These T cell receptor beta chains were read from a single sample in a study of cytotoxic CD8 clonotypes in ibrutinib-treated CLL. Here immunoSEQ multiplex PCR was the method, and the copy in TCRdb shows in-frame clones only, minus some. The repertoire holds around 41,000 clones, with roughly 72% as singletons. Sequenced material: PBMCs, taken at disease progression, from a patient treated with ibrutinib. The receptors come from a human donor with chronic lymphocytic leukemia. The CDR3 runs from the conserved cysteine through the conserved F or W. The order of the fields is D gene, V gene, clone size, J gene, CDR3 DNA, CDR3 protein. The D gene is left open where the match is weak. Expanded clones get a size class; other rows say once, few or many, or leave the size out.

d_call: TRBD1; v_call: TRBV5-4; clone_size: NA; j_call: TRBJ2-2; cdr3_nt: TGTGCCAGCACCACTGCGGGACAGGGGACCGGGGAGCTGTTTTTT; cdr3_aa: CASTTAGQGTGELFF
d_call: TRBD2; v_call: TRBV4-1; clone_size: NA; j_call: TRBJ2-3; cdr3_nt: TGCGCCAGCAGCCATGACTTAGCGGGGGGACGATCTGCCTCCACAGATACGCAGTATTTT; cdr3_aa: CASSHDLAGGRSASTDTQYF
d_call: NA; v_call: TRBV21-1; clone_size: NA; j_call: TRBJ2-6; cdr3_nt: TGTGCCAGCAGCCCGGGCGGGGACGCTCCTGGGGCCAACGTCCTGACTTTC; cdr3_aa: CASSPGGDAPGANVLTF
d_call: NA; v_call: TRBV5-6; clone_size: NA; j_call: TRBJ1-3; cdr3_nt: TGTGCCAGCAGCTCGGAGGTAGGAAACACCATATATTTT; cdr3_aa: CASSSEVGNTIYF
d_call: NA; v_call: TRBV15; clone_size: NA; j_call: TRBJ1-1; cdr3_nt: TGTGCCACCAGCAGAGGTTCTAACACTGAAGCTTTCTTT; cdr3_aa: CATSRGSNTEAFF
d_call: NA; v_call: TRBV7-9; clone_size: NA; j_call: TRBJ2-5; cdr3_nt: TGTGCCAGCAGCTCCTGGGCTAACCAAGAGACCCAGTACTTC; cdr3_aa: CASSSWANQETQYF
d_call: TRBD1; v_call: TRBV29-1; clone_size: NA; j_call: TRBJ1-2; cdr3_nt: TGCAGCGTGTCAAGACAGGGGGCATCTCCCTATGGCTACACCTTC; cdr3_aa: CSVSRQGASPYGYTF
d_call: TRBD1; v_call: TRBV29-1; clone_size: NA; j_call: TRBJ2-2; cdr3_nt: TGCAGCGTTGCCGGGACAGGGGTTGCCGGGGAGCTGTTTTTT; cdr3_aa: CSVAGTGVAGELFF
d_call: NA; v_call: TRBV18; clone_size: NA; j_call: TRBJ1-6; cdr3_nt: TGTGCCAGCTCACCACCATACTCCGCCGCAGTTACACCCCTCCACTTT; cdr3_aa: CASSPPYSAAVTPLHF
d_call: TRBD2; v_call: TRBV9; clone_size: NA; j_call: TRBJ2-1; cdr3_nt: TGTGCCAGCAGCGTAGGGGGAGGGAGGAACGACAATGAGCAGTTCTTC; cdr3_aa: CASSVGGGRNDNEQFF
d_call: TRBD2; v_call: TRBV5-1; clone_size: NA; j_call: TRBJ2-7; cdr3_nt: TGCGCCAGCAGCACCGGACCGGGGGGCGAGCAGTACTTC; cdr3_aa: CASSTGPGGEQYF
d_call: NA; v_call: TRBV5-4; clone_size: NA; j_call: TRBJ2-7; cdr3_nt: TGTGCCAGCAGCTTGGTGGCCAGTTCAAAGGGGGGGTCCTACGAGCAGTACTTC; cdr3_aa: CASSLVASSKGGSYEQYF
d_call: TRBD2; v_call: TRBV5-4; clone_size: NA; j_call: TRBJ2-1; cdr3_nt: TGTGCCAGCAGCTTGGCGGTGGGACTAGCGGGAAGCTCCTACAATGAGCAGTTCTTC; cdr3_aa: CASSLAVGLAGSSYNEQFF
d_call: NA; v_call: TRBV5-4; clone_size: NA; j_call: TRBJ1-2; cdr3_nt: TGTGCCAGCAGCTTGGGAGGGTTAGCTAACTATGGCTACACCTTC; cdr3_aa: CASSLGGLANYGYTF
d_call: TRBD2; v_call: TRBV29-1; clone_size: NA; j_call: TRBJ2-1; cdr3_nt: TGCACCGGACTAGCGGGAGGTGAGCAGTTCTTC; cdr3_aa: CTGLAGGEQFF
d_call: NA; v_call: TRBV11-2; clone_size: NA; j_call: TRBJ2-7; cdr3_nt: TGTGCCAGCAGCCCCCTTGCCCAGGAGCAGTACTTC; cdr3_aa: CASSPLAQEQYF
d_call: NA; v_call: TRBV18; clone_size: NA; j_call: TRBJ2-7; cdr3_nt: TGTGCCAGCGAACAGGGCCCTTCCTACGAGCAGTACTTC; cdr3_aa: CASEQGPSYEQYF
d_call: NA; v_call: TRBV27; clone_size: NA; j_call: TRBJ2-5; cdr3_nt: TGTGCCAGCAGTTTATGGGGCCAAGAGACCCAGTACTTC; cdr3_aa: CASSLWGQETQYF
d_call: TRBD2; v_call: TRBV7-8; clone_size: NA; j_call: TRBJ2-7; cdr3_nt: TGTGCCAGCAGCTTAATAGCGGGAGAAGGCTACGAGCAGTACTTC; cdr3_aa: CASSLIAGEGYEQYF
d_call: TRBD1; v_call: TRBV10-2; clone_size: once; j_call: TRBJ1-2; cdr3_nt: TGCGCCAGCAGTGAGTCCGCAGGGGGGAACACCTTC; cdr3_aa: CASSESAGGNTF
d_call: NA; v_call: TRBV9; clone_size: NA; j_call: TRBJ1-2; cdr3_nt: TGTGCCAGCAGCGATGGAGTCAACTATGGCTACACCTTC; cdr3_aa: CASSDGVNYGYTF
d_call: TRBD2; v_call: TRBV27; clone_size: NA; j_call: TRBJ2-5; cdr3_nt: TGTGCCAGCAGCTCTAGCGGGGGACTGCAAGAGACCCAGTACTTC; cdr3_aa: CASSSSGGLQETQYF
d_call: NA; v_call: TRBV7-6; clone_size: NA; j_call: TRBJ1-6; cdr3_nt: TGTGCCAGCAGCCAGCGGAGGGCGATAGCGGGGGCCAATTCACCCCTCCACTTT; cdr3_aa: CASSQRRAIAGANSPLHF
d_call: TRBD1; v_call: TRBV5-1; clone_size: NA; j_call: TRBJ1-2; cdr3_nt: TGCGCCAGCAGTCGGGACAGGGACGGCTACACCTTC; cdr3_aa: CASSRDRDGYTF
d_call: NA; v_call: TRBV11-3; clone_size: NA; j_call: TRBJ2-3; cdr3_nt: TGTGCCAGCAGCTCCCGACAGGACCTCACTAGCACAGATACGCAGTATTTT; cdr3_aa: CASSSRQDLTSTDTQYF
d_call: NA; v_call: TRBV30; clone_size: NA; j_call: TRBJ1-4; cdr3_nt: TGTGCCTGGACCACCGTTGGGGGATCCACTAATGAAAAACTGTTTTTT; cdr3_aa: CAWTTVGGSTNEKLFF
d_call: NA; v_call: TRBV10-3; clone_size: NA; j_call: TRBJ1-1; cdr3_nt: TGTGCTTCCGTTGGGGCGGTTAACACTGAAGCTTTCTTT; cdr3_aa: CASVGAVNTEAFF
d_call: NA; v_call: TRBV5-1; clone_size: NA; j_call: TRBJ2-2; cdr3_nt: TGCGCCAGCAGCCCCGGGACCCCCCAGGCCGGGGAGCTGTTTTTT; cdr3_aa: CASSPGTPQAGELFF
d_call: NA; v_call: TRBV18; clone_size: NA; j_call: TRBJ2-1; cdr3_nt: TGTGCCAGCTCGACTACCTACAATGAGCAGTTCTTC; cdr3_aa: CASSTTYNEQFF
d_call: TRBD1; v_call: TRBV5-1; clone_size: NA; j_call: TRBJ1-1; cdr3_nt: TGCGCCAGCAGCGATCAGGGGGCCAACACTGAAGCTTTCTTT; cdr3_aa: CASSDQGANTEAFF
d_call: TRBD1; v_call: TRBV18; clone_size: few; j_call: TRBJ1-5; cdr3_nt: TGTGCCAGCTCACCAGGGACAGTCAATCAGCCCCAGCATTTT; cdr3_aa: CASSPGTVNQPQHF
d_call: TRBD1; v_call: TRBV7-9; clone_size: NA; j_call: TRBJ2-7; cdr3_nt: TGTGCCAGCAGCCCGCGGGACAGGGTCTCCTACGAGCAGTACTTC; cdr3_aa: CASSPRDRVSYEQYF